Shown below are 32 T cell receptor beta chains from a single sample sequenced in a study of blood T cell repertoires in COVID-19. Profiling relied on immunoSEQ multiplex PCR, and the TCRdb table lists in-frame clones only, not all of them. The data hold about 160,000 clones, with around 83% observed a single time. The specimen was peripheral blood. The receptors were gathered from a woman in her fifties or sixties with COVID-19, enrolled during active disease.

This rearrangement joins TRBV6-5 to TRBJ2-7, with 8 bases that match TRBD1. There are 14 residues in the CDR3. From germline, CDR1 is MNHEY and CDR2 SVGAGI. V was pared by 6 bases and J by 2 bases, with 6 bases of the junction left unmatched. CDR3 nucleotide sequence: TGTGCCAGCAGACGGACAGGGAGCCCCTACGAGCAGTACTTC. Amino acids: CASRRTGSPYEQYF.

There are a few counts of this clone. The J gene is TRBJ2-1, the V gene TRBV19; perhaps TRBD1 as D (6 bases). Germline V gene sequence: CDR1 LNHDA, CDR2 SQIVND (reference sequence). V was clipped by 1 base and J by 12 bases, with 10 bases between them. This CDR3 is built from 12 residues. In DNA, the CDR3 is TGTGCCAGTAGTATAGGAGTCAGGGGGCAGTTCTTC. It is translated as CASSIGVRGQFF.

The chain joins TRBV9 to TRBJ1-2; the D is unclear. CDR1 and CDR2 from the germline V gene are SGDLS and YYNGEE. V was clipped by 0 bases and J by 5 bases, with 20 bases between them. There are 17 residues in the CDR3. CDR3 DNA sequence: TGTGCCAGCAGCGTAGGAGGTAATGGGCCCGCGGGGTATGGCTACACCTTC. Translating gives CASSVGGNGPAGYGYTF.

The rearrangement joins TRBV12-5 to TRBJ2-3, with TRBD2 identical over 8 bases. Germline V CDR1 and CDR2: LGHNT, FRNRAP. V was pared by 3 bases and J by 3 bases, with 5 bases of the junction left unmatched. The CDR3 extends over 15 amino acids. For the CDR3, the DNA is TGTGCTAGTGGTTTCGCGGGCGGGGGGACAGATACGCAGTATTTT. Amino acids: CASGFAGGGTDTQYF.

This clone was seen once. This sequence joins TRBV5-6 and TRBJ1-5; D gene ambiguous. The length of the CDR3 is 14 residues. CDR1 is SGHDT, CDR2 YYEEEE, per germline. Trimming took 1 base from V and 2 from J, leaving 7 bases between them. CDR3 protein: CASSLFLGNQPQHF. The CDR3 nucleotides read TGTGCCAGCAGCTTGTTTCTTGGCAATCAGCCCCAGCATTTT.

The chain recombines TRBV2 with TRBJ2-7, with TRBD1 matching over 8 bases. With V trimmed by 3 bases and J by 2 bases, 6 bases remained unmatched. Germline values: CDR1 SNHLY, CDR2 FYNNEI. The CDR3 is 15 residues long. The CDR3 spells CASSDGETGAYEQYV. The CDR3 DNA follows: TGTGCCAGCAGTGATGGAGAGACAGGGGCCTACGAGCAGTACGTC.

V usage is TRBV6-5 and J usage is TRBJ2-3, with 9 bases fitting TRBD1. The length of the CDR3 is 14 residues. After removal of 5 bases from V and 4 bases from J, the junction contained 4 bases not matched to a gene. Per the germline V gene, CDR1 is MNHEY and CDR2 is SVGAGI. The CDR3 loop reads CASSLNRGPDTQYF. The CDR3 nucleotides are TGTGCCAGCAGTCTCAACAGGGGGCCAGATACGCAGTATTTT.

The V and J genes are TRBV14 and TRBJ1-2, with TRBD1 matching 9 bases. The CDR3 has 16 residues. Unmatched junction bases numbered 5, after V lost 1 base and J lost 2 bases. From germline, CDR1 is SGHDN and CDR2 FVKESK. Here the CDR3 DNA reads TGTGCCAGCAGCCAAGGGCTCGGACAGGGGAACTATGGCTACACCTTC. It translates to CASSQGLGQGNYGYTF.

The V and J genes are TRBV25-1 and TRBJ1-6; unclear D gene. The CDR3 runs 17 residues. V was shortened by 3 bases and J by 7 bases, with 19 bases between the two germline ends. Looked up from germline, CDR1 is MGHDK and CDR2 is SYGVNS. CDR3 loop: CASSESTPMAGNSPLHF. The DNA for the CDR3 is TGTGCCAGCAGTGAGTCGACTCCAATGGCGGGAAATTCACCCCTCCACTTT.

This clone was seen a handful of times. This sequence joins TRBV19 and TRBJ1-4; TRBD1 aligns across 7 bases. Trimming took 8 bases from V and 6 from J; bases not matched to a gene: 3. Germline CDR1 reads LNHDA; CDR2 reads SQIVND (reference sequence). The CDR3 spans 12 residues. The CDR3 reads CASRDRDEKLFF. The CDR3 DNA reads TGTGCCAGTCGTGACAGGGATGAAAAACTGTTTTTT.

This clone has a handful of counts. Here the CDR3 DNA reads TGTGCCAGCAGCTTGCAGGGGATCGGTACCGGGGAGCTGTTTTTT. Amino acids: CASSLQGIGTGELFF. The chain carries TRBV7-9 and TRBJ2-2, with a possible D match to TRBD1 (6 bases). The CDR3 has 15 residues. V was cut by 3 bases and J by 5 bases, with 13 bases left in between. Germline V gives CDR1 SEHNR, CDR2 FQNEAQ (reference sequence).

The chain employs TRBV4-1 and TRBJ2-7; 7 bases fit TRBD2. CDR1 MGHRA and CDR2 YSYEKL come from the germline V gene. V was clipped by 3 bases and J by 2 bases; unmatched bases: 7. The CDR3 consists of 15 residues. CDR3 bases: TGCGCCAGCAGCCAGTTGCCTAGCGGACCCTACGAGCAGTACTTC. Residues: CASSQLPSGPYEQYF.

This chain joins TRBV7-8 and TRBJ1-4, with 7 positions matching TRBD1. The CDR3 is made up of 16 amino acids. V was clipped by 3 bases and J by 7 bases; unmatched bases: 11. Germline assignment: CDR1 SGHVS and CDR2 FQNEAQ. This CDR3 is CASSFPQGVAGEKLFF. The CDR3 DNA follows: TGTGCCAGCAGCTTTCCGCAGGGGGTCGCAGGTGAAAAACTGTTTTTT.

V usage is TRBV18 and J usage is TRBJ1-5, with D possibly matching TRBD1 (6 bases). The germline gives CDR1 KGHSH, CDR2 LQKENI. The CDR3 contains 17 residues. V lost 6 bases and J 0 bases, leaving 18 bases between the germline ends. The CDR3 loop is CASSTDRTSYSNQPQHF. Written as DNA, the CDR3 is TGTGCCAGCTCTACTGACAGGACCAGTTATAGCAATCAGCCCCAGCATTTT.

The V call is TRBV5-1, the J call TRBJ2-2; the D gene is possibly TRBD2 (7 bases). Germline V gives CDR1 SGHRS, CDR2 YFSETQ. The CDR3 has 16 amino acids. Trimming removed 4 bases at V and 2 bases at J, with 15 bases between. CDR3 residues: CASSPRGAGNTGELFF. The CDR3 DNA reads TGCGCCAGCAGCCCCCGGGGGGCAGGAAACACCGGGGAGCTGTTTTTT.

The V gene is TRBV18, the J gene TRBJ1-6; TRBD1 matches 8 bases. Germline-derived CDR1 and CDR2 are KGHSH and LQKENI. CDR3 length: 16 residues. J lost 7 bases, V lost 6 bases, and 11 bases had no gene match. In DNA form, the CDR3 reads TGTGCCAGCTCTCGGGACAGGAACGCCTGGAATTCACCCCTCCACTTT. Translation: CASSRDRNAWNSPLHF.

This clone was picked up many times. One end of the junction does not line up with germline, which may come from a read error. The chain uses TRBV29-1 and TRBJ1-1; D may be TRBD1 (5 bases). CDR3 size: 14 residues. Germline V gene sequence: CDR1 SQVTM, CDR2 ANQGSEA. The CDR3: CSVEGQPGVTEAFF. The CDR3 DNA reads TGCAGCGTCGAAGGGCAGCCGGGGGTCACTGAAGCTTTCTTT. Variable domain in full (rest from reference TRBV29-1 and TRBJ1-1): SAVISQKPSRDICQRGTSLTIQCQVDSQVTMMFWYRQQPGQSLTLIATANQGSEATYESGFVIDKFPISRPNLTFSTLTVSNMSPEDSSIYLCSVEGQPGVTEAFFGQGTRLTVV.

V usage is TRBV28 and J usage is TRBJ1-6, with 9 bases identical to TRBD1. This CDR3 is 14 amino acids long. Germline CDR1 reads MDHEN; CDR2 reads SYDVKM. With 5 bases clipped from V and 9 bases from J, the junction kept 5 bases outside the gene matches. The CDR3 bases are TGTGCCAGCAGTCCCCGACAGGGGGGTTCACCCCTCCACTTT. Amino acids: CASSPRQGGSPLHF. Combining the CDR3 with reference TRBV28 and TRBJ1-6 gives the whole variable domain DVKVTQSSRYLVKRTGEKVFLECVQDMDHENMFWYRQDPGLGLRLIYFSYDVKMKEKGDIPEGYSVSREKKERFSLILESASTNQTSMYLCASSPRQGGSPLHFGNGTRLTVT.

V is TRBV5-6 and J is TRBJ2-7, with TRBD2 as a possible D gene (6 bases). V was clipped by 4 bases and J by 1 base, with 18 bases between them. There are 16 residues in the CDR3. Germline lookup yields CDR1 SGHDT and CDR2 YYEEEE. This CDR3 is CASSRLAGGVSYEQYV. CDR3 DNA: TGTGCCAGCAGCCGCTTGGCGGGCGGGGTATCCTACGAGCAGTACGTC.

The V call is TRBV6-5, the J call TRBJ2-4; 7 bases fit TRBD1. The junction had 10 bases not matched to a gene; V was cut back by 6 bases and J by 8 bases. Germline assignment: CDR1 MNHEY and CDR2 SVGAGI. The CDR3 runs 14 residues. The CDR3 spells CASSPTGIGDIQYF. DNA for the CDR3: TGTGCCAGCAGCCCGACAGGGATTGGAGACATTCAGTACTTC.

The chain links TRBV11-1 to TRBJ2-1; no firm D call. With 6 bases removed from V and 7 bases from J, the gap between germline ends came to 10 bases. CDR1 SGHAT and CDR2 FQDESV come from the germline V gene (reference sequence). The CDR3 runs 12 residues. As DNA, the CDR3 is TGTGCCAGCAGACTCGGTACGAATGAGCAGTTCTTC. Amino acid sequence: CASRLGTNEQFF.

The chain recombines TRBV6-5 with TRBJ2-3; 12 nucleotides match TRBD1. V trimming: 6 bases; J trimming: 7 bases; junction bases outside the gene matches: 8. The length of the CDR3 is 15 residues. CDR1 is MNHEY, CDR2 SVGAGI, per germline. The CDR3 spells CASRDPGQGAYTQYF. CDR3 coding DNA: TGTGCCAGCAGGGACCCGGGACAGGGGGCTTATACGCAGTATTTT.

The chain recombines TRBV7-2 with TRBJ2-2; D is perhaps TRBD2 (5 bases). Trimming shortened V by 1 base and J by 2 bases, and 8 bases separated the two germline ends. Germline CDR1 is SGHTA and CDR2 is FQGNSA. The CDR3 length is 15 residues. In DNA, the CDR3 is TGTGCCAGCAGCTTAGTTCCGGGAAACACCGGGGAGCTGTTTTTT. Translating gives CASSLVPGNTGELFF.

This sequence joins TRBV5-1 and TRBJ2-1, with 11 bases aligning to TRBD2. CDR1 and CDR2 from the germline V gene are SGHRS and YFSETQ. The CDR3 is 15 amino acids. The J segment lost 10 bases and the V segment lost 4 bases, leaving 10 bases of the junction unmatched. CDR3: CASSNLAGGQSEQFF. The CDR3 DNA reads as TGCGCCAGCAGCAACTTAGCGGGAGGGCAGTCCGAGCAGTTCTTC.

The chain links TRBV10-3 to TRBJ2-7; tentative D call: TRBD2 (6 bases). CDR3 length equals 14 residues. Trimming shortened V by 6 bases and J by 0 bases, and 12 bases separated the two germline ends. CDR1 is ENHRY and CDR2 is SYGVKD in the germline V gene. The CDR3 loop reads CAIRTGSFSYEQYV. The DNA for the CDR3 is TGTGCCATCAGAACCGGGAGCTTCTCCTACGAGCAGTACGTC.

The V and J genes are TRBV7-3 and TRBJ1-1, with TRBD1 identical over 7 bases. The V and J ends lost 3 bases and 6 bases, in that order; junction bases with no gene match: 10. CDR1 is SGHTA and CDR2 is FQGTGA in the germline V gene. The CDR3 runs 15 residues. The CDR3 nucleotides read TGTGCCAGCAGCTTGAGGACAGGCCCGGGGGCTGAAGCTTTCTTT. This encodes CASSLRTGPGAEAFF.

The V and J genes are TRBV7-9 and TRBJ1-5; 9 positions match TRBD1. Losses at the gene ends were 5 bases for V and 4 bases for J; bases not matched to a gene: 3. Germline CDR1 is SEHNR and CDR2 is FQNEAQ (reference sequence). CDR3 length: 14 amino acids. This CDR3 is CASSPGQGNQPQHF. DNA of the CDR3: TGTGCCAGCAGCCCTGGACAGGGGAATCAGCCCCAGCATTTT.

The chain has TRBV6-2 or TRBV6-3 and TRBJ2-1; 10 bases fit TRBD2. This CDR3 is 14 amino acids long. Trimming took 6 bases from V and 6 from J; bases not matched to a gene: 5. From germline, CDR1 is MNHEY and CDR2 SVGEGT. CDR3 in amino acids: CASSLAGVINEQFF. CDR3 bases: TGTGCCAGCAGCCTAGCGGGAGTCATCAATGAGCAGTTCTTC.

The chain links TRBV29-1 to TRBJ1-3; 7 positions match TRBD1. The J segment lost 0 bases and the V segment lost 6 bases, leaving 5 bases of the junction unmatched. Germline CDR1 reads SQVTM; CDR2 reads ANQGSEA. The CDR3 is 14 amino acids. CDR3 DNA sequence: TGCAGCGTCGACAGGGACAACTCTGGAAACACCATATATTTT. This codes for CSVDRDNSGNTIYF. The full variable domain, completed using reference TRBV29-1 and TRBJ1-3, is SAVISQKPSRDICQRGTSLTIQCQVDSQVTMMFWYRQQPGQSLTLIATANQGSEATYESGFVIDKFPISRPNLTFSTLTVSNMSPEDSSIYLCSVDRDNSGNTIYFGEGSWLTVV.

The chain joins TRBV11-2 to TRBJ2-2; 10 bases map to TRBD2. The CDR3 loop spans 18 amino acids. CDR1 SGHAT and CDR2 FQNNGV come from the germline V gene. The J segment lost 4 bases and the V segment lost 4 bases, leaving 12 bases of the junction unmatched. The CDR3 DNA reads as TGTGCCAGCAGCTCTCGGACTAGCGGCTTCTCGAGCACCGGGGAGCTGTTTTTT. Protein: CASSSRTSGFSSTGELFF.

This chain joins TRBV2 and TRBJ2-7; 16 bases are shared with TRBD2. This CDR3 comprises 15 residues. J was trimmed by 6 bases and V by 6 bases; bases with no gene match: 5. The germline CDR1 and CDR2 sequences are SNHLY and FYNNEI. For the CDR3, the DNA is TGTGCCAGCAGGGGACTAGCGGGAGGGCCGGGCGAGCAGTACTTC. Protein product: CASRGLAGGPGEQYF.

The chain joins TRBV7-6 to TRBJ2-5, with a weak D call TRBD2 (5 bases). V lost 1 base and J 0 bases, leaving 6 bases between the germline ends. The CDR3 is 14 residues long. Germline V gives CDR1 SGHVS, CDR2 FNYEAQ. The CDR3 region has the DNA TGTGCCAGCAGCTTAGGGACTTACCAAGAGACCCAGTACTTC. This encodes CASSLGTYQETQYF.